This T cell receptor (beta chain) is from a study of cytomegalovirus exposure and HLA in healthy donors. Study conclusions and caveats: A few V segments could not be told apart, such as TRBV6-2 and TRBV6-3, and were left out. In a later analysis, several top co-occurrence clusters appeared linked to parvovirus B19, influenza, CMV and Epstein-Barr virus.

Trimming took off 6 bases at V and 0 bases at J, with 5 bases between the two ends. The CDR3 consists of 12 residues. Germline V lookup: CDR1 MDHEN, CDR2 SYDVKM. The primer mix had 60 Vbeta and 13 Jbeta primers. Libraries were prepared by immunoSEQ multiplex PCR; TCRdb keeps only in-frame clonotypes and omits some of them. The sample lists over 150,000 clones; roughly 80% were seen once. This clone was seen only a few times. Its antigen is not identified. This sample includes further DNA sequences coding for the same CDR3. Sequences were obtained from PBMCs. The TCR comes from a woman between 50 and 59 years old in good health and CMV-seronegative. The chain couples TRBV28 to TRBJ1-1; D unclear. As DNA, the CDR3 is TGTGCCAGCAGGTCGGTGAACACTGAAGCTTTCTTT. It yields the protein CASRSVNTEAFF.